This entry is about one TCR beta chain. This sample is part of a study of radiotherapy plus CTLA-4 blockade in lung cancer. The CDR3 consists of 16 residues. The ends were cut back, 0 bases at V and 5 bases at J, with 17 bases in the middle. Per the germline V gene, CDR1 is MNHEY and CDR2 is SVGAGI. Repertoires were generated with immunoSEQ multiplex PCR, while TCRdb's copy carries only in-frame clones and drops some. The sample comprises tens of thousands of clones, around 84% of which are singletons, and 15% to 20% rests with the top ten. Specimen: peripheral blood, collected from a patient treated with radiotherapy plus ipilimumab. The rearrangement uses TRBV6-5 and TRBJ2-7; no clear D. This TCR was recovered from a human donor with non-small cell lung cancer that progressed on radiotherapy plus ipilimumab. CDR3 DNA: TGTGCCAGCAGTTACTCCTCTGGTAGCAACGGCAACGAGCAGTACTTC. Translation: CASSYSSGSNGNEQYF.